These 2 T cell receptor beta chains originate from one sample sequenced in a study of blood T cell repertoires in COVID-19. Profiling relied on immunoSEQ multiplex PCR, and the TCRdb table lists in-frame clones only, not all of them. The data hold over 450,000 clones, with about 89% observed a single time. Sequenced sample: peripheral blood. The receptor source for this set is a woman between 50 and 59 years old with COVID-19, enrolled during active disease.

The V and J genes are TRBV5-4 and TRBJ1-2; D call uncertain. Germline assignment: CDR1 SGHNT and CDR2 YYREEE (reference sequence). The V gene lost 3 bases and the J gene lost 0 bases, with 12 bases spanning the gap. The CDR3 is 15 residues long. The CDR3 DNA reads as TGTGCCAGCAGCTCGTCAGGTGATTCTAACTATGGCTACACCTTC. Translating gives CASSSSGDSNYGYTF.

This clone was recorded once. The V call is TRBV9, the J call TRBJ2-3; 7 bases are a match to TRBD1. The J segment lost 2 bases and the V segment lost 4 bases, leaving 7 bases of the junction unmatched. CDR1 SGDLS and CDR2 YYNGEE come from the germline V gene. The CDR3 has 15 amino acids. This CDR3 reads CASSPRTGSTDTQYF. For the CDR3, the DNA is TGTGCCAGCAGCCCGCGGACAGGTTCCACAGATACGCAGTATTTT.